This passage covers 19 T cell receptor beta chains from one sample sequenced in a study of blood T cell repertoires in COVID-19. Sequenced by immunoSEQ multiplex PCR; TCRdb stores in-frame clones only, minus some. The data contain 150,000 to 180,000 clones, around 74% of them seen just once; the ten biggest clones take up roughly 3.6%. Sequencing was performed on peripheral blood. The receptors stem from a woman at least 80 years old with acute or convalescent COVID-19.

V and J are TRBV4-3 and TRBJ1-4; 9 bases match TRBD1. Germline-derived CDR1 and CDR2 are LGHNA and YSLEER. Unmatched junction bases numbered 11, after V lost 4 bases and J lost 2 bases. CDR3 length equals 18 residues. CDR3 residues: CASSPVVTGGLTNEKLFF. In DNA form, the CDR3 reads TGCGCCAGCAGCCCGGTAGTAACAGGGGGCTTGACTAATGAAAAACTGTTTTTT.

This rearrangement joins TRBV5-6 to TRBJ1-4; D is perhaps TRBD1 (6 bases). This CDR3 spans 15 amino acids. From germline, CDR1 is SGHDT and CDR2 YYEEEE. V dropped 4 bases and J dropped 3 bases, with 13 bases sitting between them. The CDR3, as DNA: TGTGCCAGCAGCACCCAACAGGGTTCTAATGAAAAACTGTTTTTT. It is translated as CASSTQQGSNEKLFF. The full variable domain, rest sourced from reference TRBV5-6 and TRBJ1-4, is DAGVTQSPTHLIKTRGQQVTLRCSPKSGHDTVSWYQQALGQGPQFIFQYYEEEERQRGNFPDRFSGHQFPNYSSELNVNALLLGDSALYLCASSTQQGSNEKLFFGSGTQLSVL.

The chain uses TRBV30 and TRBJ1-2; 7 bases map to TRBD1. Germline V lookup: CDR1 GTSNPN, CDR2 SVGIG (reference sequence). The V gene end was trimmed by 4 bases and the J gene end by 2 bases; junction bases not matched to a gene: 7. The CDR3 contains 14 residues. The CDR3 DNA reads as TGTGCCTGGAAACACACGGACAGGAACTATGGCTACACCTTC. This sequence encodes CAWKHTDRNYGYTF.

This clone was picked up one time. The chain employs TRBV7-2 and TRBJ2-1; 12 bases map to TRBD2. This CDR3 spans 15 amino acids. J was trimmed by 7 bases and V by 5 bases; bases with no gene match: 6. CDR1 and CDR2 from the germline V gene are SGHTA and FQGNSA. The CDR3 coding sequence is TGTGCCAGCAGCACACTAGCGGGGGGCTGGAATGAGCAGTTCTTC. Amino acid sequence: CASSTLAGGWNEQFF.

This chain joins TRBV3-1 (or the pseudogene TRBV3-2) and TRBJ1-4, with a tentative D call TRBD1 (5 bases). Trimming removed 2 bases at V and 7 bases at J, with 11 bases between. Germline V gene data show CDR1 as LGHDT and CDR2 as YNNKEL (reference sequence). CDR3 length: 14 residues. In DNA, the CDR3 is TGTGCCAGCAGCCAAAGACAGTTAGGTGAAAAACTGTTTTTT. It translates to CASSQRQLGEKLFF.

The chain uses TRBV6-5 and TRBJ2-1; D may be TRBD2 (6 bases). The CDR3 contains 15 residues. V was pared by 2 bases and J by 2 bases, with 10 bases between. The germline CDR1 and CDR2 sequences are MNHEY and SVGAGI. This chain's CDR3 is CASSYMGLAYNEQFF. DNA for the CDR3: TGTGCCAGCAGTTACATGGGACTGGCCTACAATGAGCAGTTCTTC.

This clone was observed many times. The CDR3: CASSPGVDGGYNEQFF. The CDR3 bases are TGTGCCAGCAGCCCAGGAGTTGATGGGGGGTACAATGAGCAGTTCTTC. The V and J genes are TRBV4-2 and TRBJ2-1; TRBD2 is a possible D gene (6 bases). The CDR3 contains 16 residues. V dropped 4 bases and J dropped 4 bases, with 17 bases sitting between them. Germline V gives CDR1 LGHNA, CDR2 YNFKEQ.

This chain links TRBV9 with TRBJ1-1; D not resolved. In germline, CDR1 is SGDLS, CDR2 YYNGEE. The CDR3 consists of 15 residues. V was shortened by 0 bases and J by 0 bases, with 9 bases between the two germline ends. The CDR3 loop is CASSVEAVMNTEAFF. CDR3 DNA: TGTGCCAGCAGCGTAGAAGCGGTTATGAACACTGAAGCTTTCTTT.

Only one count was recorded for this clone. The chain's CDR3 is CASSEASVNQPQHF. The CDR3 DNA follows: TGTGCCAGCAGTGAAGCGTCAGTTAATCAGCCCCAGCATTTT. The chain uses TRBV6-1 and TRBJ1-5; D is ambiguous. The V and J ends lost 0 bases and 4 bases respectively, with 7 bases between them. Per the germline V gene, CDR1 is MNHNS and CDR2 is SASEGT. This CDR3 region has 14 residues.

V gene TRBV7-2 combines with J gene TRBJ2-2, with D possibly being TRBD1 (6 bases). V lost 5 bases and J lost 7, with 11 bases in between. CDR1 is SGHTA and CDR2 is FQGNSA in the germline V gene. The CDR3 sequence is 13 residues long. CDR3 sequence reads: CASSRSRGGELFF. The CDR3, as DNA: TGTGCCAGCAGCCGCAGCAGGGGCGGGGAGCTGTTTTTT.

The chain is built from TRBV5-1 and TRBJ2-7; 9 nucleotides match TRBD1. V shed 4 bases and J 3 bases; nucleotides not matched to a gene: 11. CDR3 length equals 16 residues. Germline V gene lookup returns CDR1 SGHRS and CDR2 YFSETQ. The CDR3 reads CASSALPGTGIYEQYF. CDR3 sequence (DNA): TGCGCCAGCAGCGCCCTCCCCGGGACAGGGATCTACGAGCAGTACTTC.

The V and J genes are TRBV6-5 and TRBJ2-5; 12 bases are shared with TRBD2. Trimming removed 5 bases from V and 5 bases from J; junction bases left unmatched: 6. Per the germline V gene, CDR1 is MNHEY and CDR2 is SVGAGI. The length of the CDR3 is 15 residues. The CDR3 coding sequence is TGTGCCAGCAGTCTCGGACTAGCGGGGAGGGAGACCCAGTACTTC. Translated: CASSLGLAGRETQYF.

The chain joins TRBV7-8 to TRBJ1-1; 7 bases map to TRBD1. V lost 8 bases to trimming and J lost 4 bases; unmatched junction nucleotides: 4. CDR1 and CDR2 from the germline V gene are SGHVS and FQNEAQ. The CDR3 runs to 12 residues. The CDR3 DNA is TGTGCCAGCGGAAGACAGGGCACTGAAGCTTTCTTT. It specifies CASGRQGTEAFF.

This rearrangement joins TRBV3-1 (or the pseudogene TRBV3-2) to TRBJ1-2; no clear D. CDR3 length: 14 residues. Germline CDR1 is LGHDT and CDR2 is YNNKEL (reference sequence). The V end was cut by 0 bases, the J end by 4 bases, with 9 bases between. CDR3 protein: CASSQDPNSYGYTF. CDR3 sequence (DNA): TGTGCCAGCAGCCAAGACCCCAACAGCTATGGCTACACCTTC.

The CDR3 protein is CASTQGNTEAFF. For the CDR3, the DNA is TGTGCCAGCACACAGGGGAACACTGAAGCTTTCTTT. The V call is TRBV28, the J call TRBJ1-1, with a weak D call TRBD1 (6 bases). Trimming removed 7 bases at V and 1 base at J, with 7 bases between. The V gene's germline CDR1 is MDHEN and CDR2 SYDVKM. This CDR3 has 12 amino acids.

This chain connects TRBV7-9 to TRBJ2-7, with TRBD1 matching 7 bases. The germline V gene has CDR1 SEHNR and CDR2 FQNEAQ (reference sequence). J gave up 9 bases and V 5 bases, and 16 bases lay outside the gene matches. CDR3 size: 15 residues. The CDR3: CASSLVGQRIFGQYF. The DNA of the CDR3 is TGTGCCAGCAGCCTAGTGGGACAGAGAATCTTTGGGCAGTACTTC.

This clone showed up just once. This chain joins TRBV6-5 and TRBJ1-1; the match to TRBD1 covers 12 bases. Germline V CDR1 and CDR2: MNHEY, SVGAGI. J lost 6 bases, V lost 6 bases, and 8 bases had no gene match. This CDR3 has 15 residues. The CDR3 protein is CASRKPGQGAAEAFF. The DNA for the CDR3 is TGTGCCAGCAGAAAGCCGGGACAGGGGGCTGCTGAAGCTTTCTTT.

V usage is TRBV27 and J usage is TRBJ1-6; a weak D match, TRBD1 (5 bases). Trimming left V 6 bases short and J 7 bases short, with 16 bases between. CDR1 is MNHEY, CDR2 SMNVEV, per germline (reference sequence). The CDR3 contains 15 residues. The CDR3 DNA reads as TGTGCCAGCAGCGGGGCGTGGGGAGGGAATTCACCCCTCCACTTT. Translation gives CASSGAWGGNSPLHF.

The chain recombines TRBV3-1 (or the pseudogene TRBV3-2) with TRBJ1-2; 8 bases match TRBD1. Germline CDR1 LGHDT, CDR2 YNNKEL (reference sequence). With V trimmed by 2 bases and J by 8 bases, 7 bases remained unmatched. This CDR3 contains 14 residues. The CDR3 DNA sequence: TGTGCCAGCAGCCAACAGGGGGCTAATAGAGGCTACACCTTC. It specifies CASSQQGANRGYTF.